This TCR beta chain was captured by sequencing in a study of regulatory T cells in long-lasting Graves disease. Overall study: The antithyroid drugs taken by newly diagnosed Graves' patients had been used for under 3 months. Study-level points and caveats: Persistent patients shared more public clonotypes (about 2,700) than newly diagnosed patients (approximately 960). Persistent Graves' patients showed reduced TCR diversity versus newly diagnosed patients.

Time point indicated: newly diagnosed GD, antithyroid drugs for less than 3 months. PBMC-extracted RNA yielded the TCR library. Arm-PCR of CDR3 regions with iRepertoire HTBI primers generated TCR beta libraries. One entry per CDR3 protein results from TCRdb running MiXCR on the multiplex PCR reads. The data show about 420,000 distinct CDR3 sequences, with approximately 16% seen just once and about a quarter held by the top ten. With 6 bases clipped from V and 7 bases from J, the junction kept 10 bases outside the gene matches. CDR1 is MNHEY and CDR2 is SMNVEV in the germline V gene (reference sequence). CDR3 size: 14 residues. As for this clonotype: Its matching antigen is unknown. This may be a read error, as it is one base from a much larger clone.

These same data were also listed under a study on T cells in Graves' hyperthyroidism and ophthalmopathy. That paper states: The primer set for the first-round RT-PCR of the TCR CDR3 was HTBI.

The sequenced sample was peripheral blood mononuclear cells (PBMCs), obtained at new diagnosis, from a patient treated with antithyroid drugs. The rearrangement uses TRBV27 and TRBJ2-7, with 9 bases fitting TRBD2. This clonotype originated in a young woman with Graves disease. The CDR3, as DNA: TGTGCCAGCAGGATAGCGGGGGCCTTCAATGAGCAGTACTTC. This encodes CASRIAGAFNEQYF.